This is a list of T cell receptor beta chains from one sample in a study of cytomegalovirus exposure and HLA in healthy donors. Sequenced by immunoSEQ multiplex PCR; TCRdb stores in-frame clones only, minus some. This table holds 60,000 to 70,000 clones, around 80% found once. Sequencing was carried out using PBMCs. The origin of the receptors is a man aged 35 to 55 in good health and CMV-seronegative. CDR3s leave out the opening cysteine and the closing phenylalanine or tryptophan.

ASSWEQGAYNEQF | TRBJ2-1 | TRBV5-6
ASSEGQRF | TRBJ1-4 | TRBV6-1
ASSKGLAGGLWNEQF | TRBJ2-1 | TRBV5-6
ASSDNRGISPLH | TRBJ1-6 | TRBV6-1
ASSHRTSGNNEQF | TRBJ2-1 | TRBV4-3
ASSLSQGASPLH | TRBJ1-6 | TRBV5-6
ASSYSVLGYEQY | TRBJ2-7 | TRBV6-5
ASSSRLAGGAGELF | TRBJ2-2 | TRBV25-1
ASSSTFFGDGSPLH | TRBJ1-6 | TRBV7-9
ASSYGGLGGAHEQF | TRBJ2-1 | TRBV6-5
ASRGQGSYGYT | TRBJ1-2 | TRBV2
ASSGQVNTEAF | TRBJ1-1 | TRBV25-1
ASSEQGHTEAF | TRBJ1-1 | TRBV2
ASSVGGTSGTDTQY | TRBJ2-3 | TRBV9
ASSLQNNNEQF | TRBJ2-1 | TRBV27
ASSGRDRETLASHEQF | TRBJ2-1 | TRBV9
ASGAHRTPYEQY | TRBJ2-7 | TRBV6-5
ATRPTTGTGNTIY | TRBJ1-3 | TRBV5-1
ASSYLGQGNGYT | TRBJ1-2 | TRBV7-2
ASSLASLAGGSGANVLT | TRBJ2-6 | TRBV5-5
SARTSQYNEQF | TRBJ2-1 | TRBV29-1
ASSPHRWTGELL | TRBJ2-2 | TRBV18
ASSLEGGQGYNEQF | TRBJ2-1 | TRBV11-3
ASSAPEWTDTQY | TRBJ2-3 | TRBV28